This entry lists 11 T cell receptor beta chains sequenced from one sample in a study of OX40 agonist ivuxolimab in advanced cancers. The protocol was immunoSEQ multiplex PCR, while the TCRdb copy is restricted to in-frame clones and leaves out a portion. The table records about 70,000 clones, about 88% of them present only once. Sample: CD4+ or CD8+ T cells sorted from blood, taken in a trial of the OX40 agonist ivuxolimab. Receptor source: an adult with an advanced solid tumor such as melanoma, head and neck, liver or kidney cancer.

The genes are TRBV27 and TRBJ1-1, with TRBD1 identical over 7 bases. The V and J ends lost 7 bases and 1 base, in that order; junction bases with no gene match: 6. This CDR3 comprises 14 residues. CDR1 and CDR2 from the germline V gene are MNHEY and SMNVEV (reference sequence). As DNA, the CDR3 is TGTGCCAGCACACGACAGGGCCCGAACACTGAAGCTTTCTTT. Its translation is CASTRQGPNTEAFF.

This sequence joins TRBV9 and TRBJ2-1, with D possibly TRBD2 on 5 matching bases. The CDR3 covers 16 residues. Trimming removed 0 bases at V and 6 bases at J, with 16 bases between. Germline V gives CDR1 SGDLS, CDR2 YYNGEE. CDR3 sequence (DNA): TGTGCCAGCAGCGTAGCCGGGGTGGGGATCGGCAATGAGCAGTTCTTC. Its protein product is CASSVAGVGIGNEQFF.

The chain uses TRBV4-1 and TRBJ1-4; D unclear. This CDR3 region has 16 residues. Germline V CDR1 and CDR2: MGHRA, YSYEKL. The V gene lost 0 bases and the J gene lost 7 bases, with 15 bases spanning the gap. CDR3 sequence reads: CASSQDGSVRGEKLFF. For the CDR3, the DNA is TGCGCCAGCAGCCAAGATGGCTCGGTACGAGGTGAAAAACTGTTTTTT.

This rearrangement joins TRBV15 to TRBJ2-7; D is uncertain. Germline assignment: CDR1 LNHNV and CDR2 YYDKDF (reference sequence). V lost 5 bases and J 0 bases, leaving 14 bases between the germline ends. There are 15 residues in the CDR3. The CDR3: CATSPLSKTSYEQYF. CDR3 coding DNA: TGTGCCACCAGCCCATTATCAAAGACCTCCTACGAGCAGTACTTC. The complete variable domain, with remaining parts taken from reference TRBV15 and TRBJ2-7, reads DAMVIQNPRYQVTQFGKPVTLSCSQTLNHNVMYWYQQKSSQAPKLLFHYYDKDFNNEADTPDNFQSRRPNTSFCFLDIRSPGLGDTAMYLCATSPLSKTSYEQYFGPGTRLTVT.

V and J are TRBV6-4 and TRBJ1-1; possible D gene TRBD1, 5 bases. The CDR3 has 15 residues. CDR1 and CDR2 (germline): MRHNA, SNTAGT. With 6 bases removed from V and 1 base from J, the gap between germline ends came to 15 bases. The CDR3 sequence: CASRVGRGTNTEAFF. The CDR3 coding sequence is TGTGCCAGCAGGGTTGGGAGGGGTACGAACACTGAAGCTTTCTTT.

The chain couples TRBV28 to TRBJ1-3; TRBD1 is a possible D gene (5 bases). In germline, CDR1 is MDHEN, CDR2 SYDVKM. V was cut by 6 bases and J by 3 bases, with 15 bases left in between. CDR3 length: 15 amino acids. The CDR3 nucleotides are TGTGCCAGCAGGACAGCCACCTCTCGTGGAAACACCATATATTTT. It translates to CASRTATSRGNTIYF.

The chain joins TRBV7-9 to TRBJ1-4; no reliable D call. Trimming pared 2 bases from V and 4 bases from J, leaving 14 bases between. The V gene's germline CDR1 is SEHNR and CDR2 FQNEAQ (reference sequence). This CDR3 is 16 amino acids long. The CDR3 DNA follows: TGTGCCAGCAGCTTACCCTCCCGTGACGGTAATGAAAAACTGTTTTTT. This gives the protein CASSLPSRDGNEKLFF.

This chain connects TRBV19 to TRBJ1-2; 7 bases agree with TRBD1. This CDR3 has 13 amino acids. V shed 5 bases and J 7 bases; nucleotides not matched to a gene: 7. CDR1 and CDR2 (germline): LNHDA, SQIVND (reference sequence). The CDR3 reads CASSLRQGAGYTF. The CDR3 DNA reads as TGTGCCAGTAGTCTCAGACAGGGTGCTGGCTACACCTTC.

The rearrangement links TRBV6-5 to TRBJ2-5; no definite D call. The J call is doubtful: the DNA matches TRBJ2-7 better. The germline V gene encodes CDR1 MNHEY and CDR2 SVGAGI. CDR3 length: 10 residues. The CDR3 reads CASGTYEQYF. The CDR3 nucleotides are TGTGCCAGCGGAACGTACGAGCAGTACTTC.

This chain uses TRBV6-5 with TRBJ2-7; unclear D gene. Between the trimmed V and J ends, which lost 6 bases and 0 bases, there was a span of 6 bases. The CDR3 runs 12 residues. Germline V gene lookup returns CDR1 MNHEY and CDR2 SVGAGI. CDR3: CASSSHSYEQYF. CDR3 DNA sequence: TGTGCCAGCAGCTCACACTCCTACGAGCAGTACTTC.

The chain joins TRBV6-5 to TRBJ2-1; the match to TRBD1 covers 8 bases. This CDR3 has 13 residues. Germline V lookup: CDR1 MNHEY, CDR2 SVGAGI. After removal of 3 bases from V and 8 bases from J, the junction contained 3 bases not matched to a gene. CDR3 in amino acids: CASSYARGHEQFF. CDR3 coding DNA: TGTGCCAGCAGTTATGCCAGGGGGCATGAGCAGTTCTTC.